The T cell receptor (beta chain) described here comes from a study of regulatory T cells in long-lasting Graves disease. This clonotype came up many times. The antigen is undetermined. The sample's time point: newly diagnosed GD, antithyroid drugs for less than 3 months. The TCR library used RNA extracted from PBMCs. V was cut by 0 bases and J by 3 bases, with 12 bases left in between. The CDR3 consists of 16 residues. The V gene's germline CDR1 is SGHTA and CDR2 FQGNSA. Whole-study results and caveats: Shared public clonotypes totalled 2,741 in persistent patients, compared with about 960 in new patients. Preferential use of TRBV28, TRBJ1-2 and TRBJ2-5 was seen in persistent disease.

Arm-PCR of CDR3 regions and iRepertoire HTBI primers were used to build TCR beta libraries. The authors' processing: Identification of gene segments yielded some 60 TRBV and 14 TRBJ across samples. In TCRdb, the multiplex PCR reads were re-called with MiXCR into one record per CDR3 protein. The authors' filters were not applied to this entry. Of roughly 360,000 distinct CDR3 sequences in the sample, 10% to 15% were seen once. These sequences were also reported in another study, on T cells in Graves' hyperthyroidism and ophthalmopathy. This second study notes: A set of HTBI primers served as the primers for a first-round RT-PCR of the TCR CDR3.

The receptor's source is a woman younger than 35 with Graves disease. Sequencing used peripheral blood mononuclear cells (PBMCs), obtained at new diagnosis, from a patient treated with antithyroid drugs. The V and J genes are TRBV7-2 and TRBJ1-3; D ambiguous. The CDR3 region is CASSLAAGSIGNTIYF. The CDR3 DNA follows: TGTGCCAGCAGCTTAGCGGCCGGGTCCATTGGAAACACCATATATTTT.